One and the same sample provided the 11 T cell receptor beta chains below, sequenced in a study of cytotoxic CD8 clonotypes in ibrutinib-treated CLL. Sequenced by immunoSEQ multiplex PCR; TCRdb stores in-frame clones only, minus some. The sample lists 250,000 to 350,000 clones; around 69% were seen once. Sequenced material: PBMCs, taken at disease progression, from a patient treated with ibrutinib. These receptors were obtained from a human donor with chronic lymphocytic leukemia.

As regards this clone: At the DNA level, this CDR3 is encoded by other sequences in the same sample as well. The rearrangement uses TRBV2 and TRBJ2-7; 11 bases are shared with TRBD2. With V trimmed by 3 bases and J by 5 bases, 0 bases remained unmatched. This CDR3 is built from 13 residues. From germline, CDR1 is SNHLY and CDR2 FYNNEI. The CDR3 DNA is TGTGCCAGCAGTGAGGGACTAGCGGACGAGCAGTACTTC. It specifies CASSEGLADEQYF.

This clone has only a few counts. This sequence joins TRBV9 and TRBJ2-1, with TRBD2 as a possible D gene (5 bases). Deletions cut 7 bases from V and 3 bases from J, with 5 bases between. Germline V gives CDR1 SGDLS, CDR2 YYNGEE. CDR3 length: 11 residues. CDR3 in amino acids: CASGSYNEQFF. In nucleotides, the CDR3 is TGTGCCAGCGGGAGCTACAATGAGCAGTTCTTC. Filled out from reference TRBV9 and TRBJ2-1, the complete variable domain reads DSGVTQTPKHLITATGQRVTLRCSPRSGDLSVYWYQQSLDQGLQFLIQYYNGEERAKGNILERFSAQQFPDLHSELNLSSLELGDSALYFCASGSYNEQFFGPGTRLTVL.

J is TRBJ2-1 and V is TRBV5-1; the D gene is possibly TRBD1 (5 bases). V was trimmed by 3 bases and J by 3 bases, leaving 13 bases between them. CDR3 length: 15 amino acids. Germline assignment: CDR1 SGHRS and CDR2 YFSETQ. The CDR3 reads CASSYRQGGYNEQFF. CDR3 nucleotides: TGCGCCAGCAGCTACCGGCAGGGTGGCTACAATGAGCAGTTCTTC.

Details on this clone: Within the sample, other DNA sequences also encode this same CDR3. In nucleotides, the CDR3 is TGTGCCAGCAGTTACTCAGGGACCGGGGAGCTGTTTTTT. Its protein is CASSYSGTGELFF. The J gene is TRBJ2-2, the V gene TRBV6-5; D unclear. The CDR3 is 13 amino acids. Germline CDR1 MNHEY, CDR2 SVGAGI. Trimming pared 0 bases from V and 5 bases from J, leaving 4 bases between.

V is TRBV19 and J is TRBJ1-5; D perhaps matches TRBD1 (6 bases). Germline values: CDR1 LNHDA, CDR2 SQIVND (reference sequence). The V gene lost 3 bases and the J gene lost 4 bases, with 16 bases spanning the gap. The CDR3 loop spans 16 amino acids. DNA of the CDR3: TGTGCCAGTAGTATGGGGGCAGGGGACTTAAATCAGCCCCAGCATTTT. This gives the protein CASSMGAGDLNQPQHF. The complete variable domain, with remaining parts taken from reference TRBV19 and TRBJ1-5, reads DGGITQSPKYLFRKEGQNVTLSCEQNLNHDAMYWYRQDPGQGLRLIYYSQIVNDFQKGDIAEGYSVSREKKESFPLTVTSAQKNPTAFYLCASSMGAGDLNQPQHFGDGTRLSIL.

This clone was recorded once. The chain recombines TRBV28 with TRBJ2-3; TRBD2 matches at 7 bases. The CDR3 totals 16 residues. Germline V gene lookup returns CDR1 MDHEN and CDR2 SYDVKM. The V segment lost 6 bases and the J segment 3 bases; nucleotides outside the gene matches: 12. The CDR3 DNA reads TGTGCCAGCAGATTCCCTCGCGGGAGAAGGACAGATACGCAGTATTTT. Translated: CASRFPRGRRTDTQYF.

The chain joins TRBV18 to TRBJ2-7, with D perhaps TRBD2 (5 bases). This CDR3 comprises 16 residues. With 0 bases removed from V and 0 bases from J, the gap between germline ends came to 12 bases. Germline loops: CDR1 KGHSH, CDR2 LQKENI. CDR3 bases: TGTGCCAGCTCACCACCAAGAGGGCTGGGCTCCTACGAGCAGTACTTC. This codes for CASSPPRGLGSYEQYF. The full variable domain, its missing parts supplied by reference TRBV18 and TRBJ2-7, is NAGVMQNPRHLVRRRGQEARLRCSPMKGHSHVYWYRQLPEEGLKFMVYLQKENIIDESGMPKERFSAEFPKEGPSILRIQQVVRGDSAAYFCASSPPRGLGSYEQYFGPGTRLTVT.

This rearrangement joins TRBV5-1 to TRBJ2-5; D is unresolved. The CDR3 loop spans 16 amino acids. Germline loops: CDR1 SGHRS, CDR2 YFSETQ. Trimming left V 1 base short and J 2 bases short, with 15 bases between. The CDR3 reads CASSLSHTWLQETQYF. CDR3 nucleotides: TGCGCCAGCAGCTTGTCACACACGTGGTTGCAAGAGACCCAGTACTTC. Using reference TRBV5-1 and TRBJ2-5 for the parts outside the CDR3, the full variable domain is KAGVTQTPRYLIKTRGQQVTLSCSPISGHRSVSWYQQTPGQGLQFLFEYFSETQRNKGNFPGRFSGRQFSNSRSEMNVSTLELGDSALYLCASSLSHTWLQETQYFGPGTRLLVL.

This clone has only a few counts. The gene calls are TRBV27 and TRBJ2-7; a weak D match, TRBD2 (6 bases). This CDR3 has 15 residues. Germline loops: CDR1 MNHEY, CDR2 SMNVEV (reference sequence). V was cut by 3 bases and J by 0 bases, with 12 bases left in between. The CDR3 DNA reads as TGTGCCAGCAGTTTCTCCGGGAGATCCTCCTACGAGCAGTACTTC. Its translation: CASSFSGRSSYEQYF.

The rearrangement joins TRBV25-1 to TRBJ1-1; 8 nucleotides agree with TRBD1. The J segment lost 0 bases and the V segment lost 4 bases, leaving 4 bases of the junction unmatched. There are 15 residues in the CDR3. Germline-derived CDR1 and CDR2 are MGHDK and SYGVNS. CDR3 sequence: CASSGSGGLNTEAFF. The CDR3 nucleotides are TGTGCCAGCAGTGGATCAGGGGGCTTGAACACTGAAGCTTTCTTT.

This chain connects TRBV9 to TRBJ1-1; TRBD1 aligns across 8 bases. V dropped 6 bases and J dropped 7; count of bases not matched to a gene: 11. The CDR3 loop spans 14 amino acids. Germline loops: CDR1 SGDLS, CDR2 YYNGEE. The CDR3 sequence is CASTLLAGGIEAFF. The CDR3 region has the DNA TGTGCCAGCACCCTCTTGGCAGGGGGCATTGAAGCTTTCTTT.